The T cell receptor (beta chain) under discussion was sequenced for a study of T cells in Graves' hyperthyroidism and ophthalmopathy. About this clonotype itself: The antigen remains undetermined.

CDR3 length equals 13 residues. V was trimmed by 0 bases and J by 6 bases, leaving 9 bases between them. CDR1 PRHDT and CDR2 FYEKMQ come from the germline V gene (reference sequence). From RNA transcripts, TCR beta CDR3 regions were amplified. RT-PCR in the first round (using the HTBI primer set) targeted the TCR CDR3. One entry per CDR3 protein results from TCRdb running MiXCR on the multiplex PCR reads. The sample records about 560,000 distinct CDR3 sequences, around 14% being singletons. Overall study findings and caveats: In blood, most of the thyroid clonotypes expanded above 0.001 were also present.

Fresh peripheral blood, around 9.2 ml of it, supplied the PBMCs. Source material: blood. This clonotype was obtained from a woman aged 25 to 45 with Graves' hyperthyroidism. The chain combines TRBV13 with TRBJ2-7, with no clear D. CDR3 sequence: CASSLGGFREQYF. The CDR3 DNA reads TGTGCCAGCAGCTTAGGTGGATTTCGCGAGCAGTACTTC. Complete variable domain (other parts from reference TRBV13 and TRBJ2-7): AAGVIQSPRHLIKEKRETATLKCYPIPRHDTVYWYQQGPGQDPQFLISFYEKMQSDKGSIPDRFSAQQFSDYHSELNMSSLELGDSALYFCASSLGGFREQYFGPGTRLTVT.